The rows below give T cell receptor beta chains drawn from one sample of a study of T cell responses to AZD1222 COVID-19 vaccine. The assay was immunoSEQ multiplex PCR, and TCRdb's table has in-frame clones only and misses some. The repertoire holds over 75,000 clones, with around 89% as singletons. The sample consisted of peripheral blood, taken 28 days after the second AZD1222 dose. The receptor source for this set is an adult who received the AZD1222 COVID-19 vaccine. Both conserved end residues are part of each CDR3. The order of the fields is J gene, D gene, clone size, V gene, CDR3 protein, CDR3 DNA. D genes are given only for firm matches. Clone size appears in some rows only: once, few, many, or a class for an expanded clone.

>TRBJ2-7|TRBD2|NA|TRBV11-1
CASSLASSGGRYEQYF
TGTGCCAGCAGCTTAGCGTCTAGCGGGGGGCGCTACGAGCAGTACTTC
>TRBJ2-5|TRBD2|NA|TRBV2
CASSPGTSPETQYF
TGTGCCAGCAGTCCCGGGACTAGCCCCGAGACCCAGTACTTC
>TRBJ2-3|NA|NA|TRBV30
CAWIPTDTQYF
TGTGCCTGGATCCCCACAGATACGCAGTATTTT
>TRBJ1-4|NA|NA|TRBV5-1
CASSPGRTTSTNEKLFF
TGCGCCAGCAGCCCGGGACGGACCACCTCAACTAATGAAAAACTGTTTTTT
>TRBJ1-4|NA|NA|TRBV29-1
CSVEDGFAGNNEKLFF
TGCAGCGTTGAAGATGGGTTTGCAGGGAATAACGAAAAACTGTTTTTT
>TRBJ2-7|NA|NA|TRBV2
CASSEAGGRSYEQYF
TGTGCCAGCAGTGAAGCGGGGGGACGCTCCTACGAGCAGTACTTC
>TRBJ1-2|NA|NA|TRBV18
CASSPIGGQVYGYTF
TGTGCCAGCTCACCTATCGGGGGGCAGGTCTATGGCTACACCTTC
>TRBJ2-7|NA|NA|TRBV9
CASSVETVSYEQYF
TGTGCCAGCAGCGTAGAGACAGTCTCCTACGAGCAGTACTTC
>TRBJ1-2|NA|NA|TRBV6-5
CASSYSSLMTVYGYTF
TGTGCCAGCAGTTACTCGTCTTTGATGACAGTCTATGGCTACACCTTC
>TRBJ2-7|NA|NA|TRBV27
CASSPYQGGHEQYF
TGTGCCAGCAGCCCCTATCAGGGGGGACACGAGCAGTACTTC
>TRBJ2-1|TRBD2|NA|TRBV5-1
CASSLEPSGSIYNEQFF
TGCGCCAGCAGCTTGGAGCCCAGCGGGAGTATCTACAATGAGCAGTTCTTC
>TRBJ2-7|NA|NA|TRBV5-1
CASSLEGGSVRGYF
TGCGCCAGCAGCTTGGAGGGGGGGAGTGTTCGTGGGTACTTC
>TRBJ2-6|NA|once|TRBV30
CAWTQGSSGANVLTF
TGTGCCTGGACACAGGGAAGCTCTGGGGCCAACGTCCTGACTTTC
>TRBJ1-5|TRBD1|NA|TRBV27
CASSLRQGDQPQHF
TGTGCCAGCAGTTTAAGACAGGGGGATCAGCCCCAGCATTTT
>TRBJ2-3|TRBD2|NA|TRBV28
CASRPSSGWSTDTQYF
TGTGCCAGCAGGCCTTCTAGCGGGTGGAGCACAGATACGCAGTATTTT
>TRBJ1-4|NA|NA|TRBV30
CAWSVMTQLNEKLFF
TGTGCCTGGAGTGTTATGACGCAGCTTAATGAAAAACTGTTTTTT
>TRBJ1-6|NA|NA|TRBV19
CASKGTRNSPLHF
TGTGCCAGTAAAGGGACACGGAATTCACCCCTCCACTTT
>TRBJ2-2|NA|NA|TRBV19
CASSIALGEGNTGELFF
TGTGCCAGTAGTATCGCTCTGGGAGAGGGGAACACCGGGGAGCTGTTTTTT
>TRBJ2-5|NA|NA|TRBV14
CASSHSRSGLPTYQETQYF
TGTGCCAGCAGCCACTCTAGATCGGGGCTCCCCACGTACCAAGAGACCCAGTACTTC
>TRBJ2-2|NA|NA|TRBV14
CASSRGNGELFF
TGTGCCAGCAGCCGGGGTAACGGGGAGCTGTTTTTT
>TRBJ2-7|TRBD1|NA|TRBV7-9
CASSSAGTGPGEQYF
TGTGCCAGCAGCTCCGCAGGGACAGGGCCAGGCGAGCAGTACTTC
>TRBJ1-1|TRBD1|NA|TRBV19
CASSLGTGGPMAEAFF
TGTGCCAGTAGTCTCGGGACAGGGGGCCCCATGGCTGAAGCTTTCTTT
>TRBJ1-5|NA|NA|TRBV6-6
CASSYSGWGNQPQHF
TGTGCCAGCAGTTACTCGGGGTGGGGCAATCAGCCCCAGCATTTT
>TRBJ1-1|NA|NA|TRBV7-9
CASSLSSEAFF
TGTGCCAGCAGCTTATCCTCTGAAGCTTTCTTT
>TRBJ2-7|NA|NA|TRBV5-1
CASSWAYGGHSSYEQYF
TGCGCCAGCAGCTGGGCATACGGGGGTCATAGCTCCTACGAGCAGTACTTC